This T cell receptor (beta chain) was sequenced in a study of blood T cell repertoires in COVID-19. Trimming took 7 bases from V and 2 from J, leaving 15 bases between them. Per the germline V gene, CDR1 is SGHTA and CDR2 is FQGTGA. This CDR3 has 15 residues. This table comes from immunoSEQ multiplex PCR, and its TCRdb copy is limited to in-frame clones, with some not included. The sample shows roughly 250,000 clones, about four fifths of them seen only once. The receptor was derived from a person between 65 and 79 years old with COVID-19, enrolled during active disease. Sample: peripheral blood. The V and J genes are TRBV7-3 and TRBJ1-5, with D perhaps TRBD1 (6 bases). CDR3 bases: TGTGCCAGCAAGGGGGGGCGTAACGGCAATCAGCCCCAGCATTTT. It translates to CASKGGRNGNQPQHF. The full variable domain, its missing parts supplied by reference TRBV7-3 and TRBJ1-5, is GAGVSQTPSNKVTEKGKYVELRCDPISGHTALYWYRQSLGQGPEFLIYFQGTGAADDSGLPNDRFFAVRPEGSVSTLKIQRTERGDSAVYLCASKGGRNGNQPQHFGDGTRLSIL.